This entry features one T cell receptor (beta chain) sequence. The antigen is undetermined. It was by quantitative 5'-RACE with molecular barcodes that TCR beta libraries were made. Using its own MiXCR run on the 5' RACE reads, TCRdb lists one record per CDR3 protein. The repertoire consists of a few hundred thousand distinct CDR3 sequences, with 20% to 25% occurring once and the leading ten covering about a sixth. The data originate from a study of CD8 T cells in ankylosing spondylitis. Findings and limits, study-wide: Reportedly, matched ankylosing spondylitis synovial fluid was significantly enriched for disease-linked clones. Reactive arthritis synovial fluid and blood were previously reported to contain some motif variants. CD8+ cells made up the disease-linked clones, which were relatively rare in peripheral blood. Characteristic of ankylosing spondylitis blood, it appeared, was a TCR beta motif comprising eight highly homologous variants.

This CDR3 has 15 amino acids. The germline gives CDR1 SGHRS, CDR2 YFSETQ. The germline V and J ends were trimmed by 1 base and 7 bases, with 14 bases remaining between them. V gene TRBV5-1 combines with J gene TRBJ2-2, with D perhaps matching TRBD2 (6 bases). Input material: blood, either unsorted or a sorted T cell fraction (not recorded which). This TCR derives from a male donor with ankylosing spondylitis. Here the CDR3 reads CASSLNRAGIGELFF. The CDR3 bases are TGCGCCAGCAGCTTGAACCGGGCGGGGATCGGGGAGCTGTTTTTT. The whole variable domain, remainder taken from reference TRBV5-1 and TRBJ2-2, is KAGVTQTPRYLIKTRGQQVTLSCSPISGHRSVSWYQQTPGQGLQFLFEYFSETQRNKGNFPGRFSGRQFSNSRSEMNVSTLELGDSALYLCASSLNRAGIGELFFGEGSRLTVL.